This entry features one TCR beta chain sequence. Its antigen is unidentified. The PCR made use of 60 Vbeta and 13 Jbeta primers. Clones were read by immunoSEQ multiplex PCR, and TCRdb kept only the in-frame ones, dropping some. Altogether 130,000 or so clones are present, roughly three quarters being singletons, with the ten largest covering approximately 1.5%. This entry is derived from a study of cytomegalovirus exposure and HLA in healthy donors. Points from the study as a whole: Among TCR beta chains, those listed as cytomegalovirus-associated numbered some 160.

V lost 5 bases to trimming and J lost 7 bases, with 21 bases between them. The CDR3 totals 15 residues. CDR1 and CDR2 (germline): SGHRS, YFSETQ. The chain uses TRBV5-1 and TRBJ1-2, with D tentatively TRBD1 (6 bases). This clonotype originated in a middle-aged woman in good health and CMV-seronegative. The sample was PBMCs. The CDR3 region is CASSLGTLTRSGYTF. The CDR3 DNA follows: TGCGCCAGCAGTTTAGGGACACTCACTAGAAGTGGCTACACCTTC.